This TCR beta chain was identified in a study of regulatory T cells in long-lasting Graves disease. From germline, CDR1 is KGHSH and CDR2 LQKENI. V shed 6 bases and J shed 4 bases, with 13 bases lying between them. The CDR3 sequence is 14 residues long. CDR3 regions were amplified by Arm-PCR using iRepertoire HTBI primers to build TCR beta libraries. TCRdb used MiXCR to reprocess the multiplex PCR reads, holding one entry per CDR3 protein. In the table there are roughly 520,000 distinct CDR3 sequences, about 11% of which are singletons. Regarding time point: newly diagnosed GD, antithyroid drugs for less than 3 months. The TCR library used RNA extracted from PBMCs. These data were likewise used in another study, on T cells in Graves' hyperthyroidism and ophthalmopathy.

J is TRBJ1-5 and V is TRBV18; D may be TRBD1 (5 bases). The sample here was peripheral blood mononuclear cells (PBMCs), taken at new diagnosis, from a patient treated with antithyroid drugs. The clonotype was recovered from a woman between 25 and 40 years old with Graves disease. The CDR3 reads CASSSGGVNQPQHF. The CDR3 DNA sequence: TGTGCCAGCTCGTCCGGAGGGGTAAATCAGCCCCAGCATTTT. The whole variable domain, remainder taken from reference TRBV18 and TRBJ1-5, is NAGVMQNPRHLVRRRGQEARLRCSPMKGHSHVYWYRQLPEEGLKFMVYLQKENIIDESGMPKERFSAEFPKEGPSILRIQQVVRGDSAAYFCASSSGGVNQPQHFGDGTRLSIL.